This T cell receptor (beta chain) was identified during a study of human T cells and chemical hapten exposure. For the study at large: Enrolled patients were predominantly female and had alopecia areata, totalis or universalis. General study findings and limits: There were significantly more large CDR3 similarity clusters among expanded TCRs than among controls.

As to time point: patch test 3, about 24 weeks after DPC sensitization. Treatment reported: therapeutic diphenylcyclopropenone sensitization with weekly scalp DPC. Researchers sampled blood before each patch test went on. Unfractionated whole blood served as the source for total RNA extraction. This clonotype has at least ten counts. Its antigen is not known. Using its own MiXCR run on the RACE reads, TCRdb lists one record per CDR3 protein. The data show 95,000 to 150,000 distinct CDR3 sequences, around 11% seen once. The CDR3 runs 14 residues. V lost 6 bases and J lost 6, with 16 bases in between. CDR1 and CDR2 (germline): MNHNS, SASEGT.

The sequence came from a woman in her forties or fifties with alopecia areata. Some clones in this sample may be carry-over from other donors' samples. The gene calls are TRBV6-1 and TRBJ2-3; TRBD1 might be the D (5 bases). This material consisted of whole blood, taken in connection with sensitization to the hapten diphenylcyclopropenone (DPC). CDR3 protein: CASRDNPSVDTQYF. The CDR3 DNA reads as TGTGCCAGCAGGGACAATCCTTCCGTGGATACGCAGTATTTT.